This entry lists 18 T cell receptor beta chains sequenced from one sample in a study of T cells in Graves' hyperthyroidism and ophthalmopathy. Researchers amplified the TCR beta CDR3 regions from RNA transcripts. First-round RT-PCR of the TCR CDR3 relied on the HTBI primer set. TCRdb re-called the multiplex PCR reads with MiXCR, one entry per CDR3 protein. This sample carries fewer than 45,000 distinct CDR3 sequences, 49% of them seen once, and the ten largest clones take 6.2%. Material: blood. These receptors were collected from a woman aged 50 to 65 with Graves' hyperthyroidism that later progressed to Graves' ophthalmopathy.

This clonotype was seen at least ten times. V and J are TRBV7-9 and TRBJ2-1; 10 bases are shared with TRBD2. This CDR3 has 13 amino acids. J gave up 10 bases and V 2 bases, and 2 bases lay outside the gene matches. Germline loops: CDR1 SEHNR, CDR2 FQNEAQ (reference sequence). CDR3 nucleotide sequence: TGTGCCAGCAGCTTACTAGCGGGAGTGGAGCAGTTCTTC. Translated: CASSLLAGVEQFF.

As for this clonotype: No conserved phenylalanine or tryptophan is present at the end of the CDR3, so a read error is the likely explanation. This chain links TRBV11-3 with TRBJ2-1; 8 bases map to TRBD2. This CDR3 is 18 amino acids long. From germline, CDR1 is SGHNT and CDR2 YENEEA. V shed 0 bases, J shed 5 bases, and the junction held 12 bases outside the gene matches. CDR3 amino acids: CASSLEGGSGGLHNEQFL. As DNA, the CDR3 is TGTGCCAGCAGCTTAGAGGGAGGGAGCGGGGGACTACACAATGAGCAGTTCCTC.

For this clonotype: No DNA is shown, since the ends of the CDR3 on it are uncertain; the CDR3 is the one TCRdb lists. This CDR3 reads CAAFGGGADTQCF. V and J are TRBV6-1 and TRBJ2-3; the table's D call, TRBD1, was not checked against the DNA. The germline V gene has CDR1 MNHNS and CDR2 SASEGT. A total of 13 residues make up the CDR3, ends included.

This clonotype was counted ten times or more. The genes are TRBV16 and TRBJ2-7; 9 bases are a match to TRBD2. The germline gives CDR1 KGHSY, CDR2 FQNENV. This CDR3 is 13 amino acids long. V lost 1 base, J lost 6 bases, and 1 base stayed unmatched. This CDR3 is CASSQLAGVEQYF. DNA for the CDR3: TGTGCCAGCAGCCAATTAGCGGGGGTCGAGCAGTACTTC. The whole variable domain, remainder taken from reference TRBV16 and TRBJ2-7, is GEEVAQTPKHLVRGEGQKAKLYCAPIKGHSYVFWYQQVLKNEFKFLISFQNENVFDETGMPKERFSAKCLPNSPCSLEIQATKLEDSAVYFCASSQLAGVEQYFGPGTRLTVT.

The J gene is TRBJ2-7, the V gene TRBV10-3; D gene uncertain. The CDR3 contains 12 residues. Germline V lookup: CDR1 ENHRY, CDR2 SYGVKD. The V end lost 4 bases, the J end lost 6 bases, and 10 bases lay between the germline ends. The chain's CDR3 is CAISADLSEQYF. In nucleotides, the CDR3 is TGTGCCATCAGTGCTGACCTTAGCGAGCAGTACTTC.

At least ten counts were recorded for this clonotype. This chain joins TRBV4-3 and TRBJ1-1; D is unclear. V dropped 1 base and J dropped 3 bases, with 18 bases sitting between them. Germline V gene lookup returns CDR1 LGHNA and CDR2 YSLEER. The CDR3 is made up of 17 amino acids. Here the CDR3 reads CASSQGRRSRPDTEAFF. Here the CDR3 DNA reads TGCGCCAGCAGCCAAGGCCGTCGGTCACGGCCCGACACTGAAGCTTTCTTT.

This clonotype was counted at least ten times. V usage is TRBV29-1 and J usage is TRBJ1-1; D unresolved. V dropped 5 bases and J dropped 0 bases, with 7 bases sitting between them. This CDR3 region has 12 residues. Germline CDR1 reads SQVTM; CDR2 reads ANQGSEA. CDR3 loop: CSVSGVNTEAFF. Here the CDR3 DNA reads TGCAGCGTTTCCGGAGTGAACACTGAAGCTTTCTTT.

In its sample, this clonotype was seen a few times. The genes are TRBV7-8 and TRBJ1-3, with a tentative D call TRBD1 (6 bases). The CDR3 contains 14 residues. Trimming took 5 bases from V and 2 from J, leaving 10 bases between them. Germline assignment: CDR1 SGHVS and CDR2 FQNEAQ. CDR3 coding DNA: TGTGCCAGCAGCCGACAGGTACCTGGAAACACCATATATTTT. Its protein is CASSRQVPGNTIYF.

CDR3 DNA sequence: TGTGCCAGCTCGCTAGGGGGGAGTAACTATGGCTACACCTTC. This encodes CASSLGGSNYGYTF. The chain employs TRBV18 and TRBJ1-2; D is possibly TRBD1 (6 bases). This CDR3 region has 14 residues. Per the germline V gene, CDR1 is KGHSH and CDR2 is LQKENI. V was trimmed by 6 bases and J by 1 base, leaving 12 bases between them.

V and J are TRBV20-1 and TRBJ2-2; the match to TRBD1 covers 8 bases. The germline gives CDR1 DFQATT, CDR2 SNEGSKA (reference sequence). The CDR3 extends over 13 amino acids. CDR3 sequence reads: CSARDRTTGELFF. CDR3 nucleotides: TGCAGCGCGAGGGACAGGACCACCGGGGAGCTGTTTTTT.

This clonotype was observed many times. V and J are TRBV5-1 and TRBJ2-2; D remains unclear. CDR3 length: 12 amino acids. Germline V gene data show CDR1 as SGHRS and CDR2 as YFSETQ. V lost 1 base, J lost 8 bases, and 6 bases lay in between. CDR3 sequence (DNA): TGCGCCAGCAGCTTGTTGGAGGGGGAGCTGTTTTTT. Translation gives CASSLLEGELFF.

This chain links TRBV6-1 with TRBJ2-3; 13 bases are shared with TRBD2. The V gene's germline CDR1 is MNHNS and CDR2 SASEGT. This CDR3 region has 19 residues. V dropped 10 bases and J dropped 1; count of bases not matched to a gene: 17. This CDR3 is CANRVLAGGGAWGTDTQYF. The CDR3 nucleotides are TGTGCCAACAGGGTACTAGCGGGAGGGGGGGCCTGGGGCACAGATACGCAGTATTTT.

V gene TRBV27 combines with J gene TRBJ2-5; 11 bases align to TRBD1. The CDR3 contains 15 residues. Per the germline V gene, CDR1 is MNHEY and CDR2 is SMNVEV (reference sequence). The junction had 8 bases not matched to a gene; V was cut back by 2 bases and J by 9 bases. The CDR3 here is CASSLGRTGGLAQYF. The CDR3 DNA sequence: TGTGCCAGCAGTTTAGGCCGGACAGGGGGCTTGGCCCAGTACTTC.

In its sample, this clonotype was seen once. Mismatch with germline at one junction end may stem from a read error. The CDR3 sequence is CDSSLWLPGSYEQYF. The CDR3 bases are TGTGACAGCAGCCTATGGCTACCGGGAAGCTACGAGCAGTACTTC. This sequence joins TRBV7-9 and TRBJ2-7; the D gene is possibly TRBD2 (5 bases). The CDR3 loop spans 15 amino acids. Germline assignment: CDR1 SEHNR and CDR2 FQNEAQ (reference sequence).

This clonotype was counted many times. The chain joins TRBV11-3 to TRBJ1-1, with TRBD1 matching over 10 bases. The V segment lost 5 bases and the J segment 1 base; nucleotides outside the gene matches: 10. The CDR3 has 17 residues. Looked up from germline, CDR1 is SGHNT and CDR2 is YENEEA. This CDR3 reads CASSPKRQGAKNTEAFF. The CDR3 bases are TGTGCCAGCAGCCCAAAAAGACAGGGGGCTAAGAACACTGAAGCTTTCTTT. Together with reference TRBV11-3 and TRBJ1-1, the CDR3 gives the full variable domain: EAGVVQSPRYKIIEKKQPVAFWCNPISGHNTLYWYLQNLGQGPELLIRYENEEAVDDSQLPKDRFSAERLKGVDSTLKIQPAELGDSAVYLCASSPKRQGAKNTEAFFGQGTRLTVV.

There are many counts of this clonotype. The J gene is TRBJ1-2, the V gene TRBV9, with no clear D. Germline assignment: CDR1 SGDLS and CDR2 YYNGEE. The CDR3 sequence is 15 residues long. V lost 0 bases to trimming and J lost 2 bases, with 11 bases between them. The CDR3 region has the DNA TGTGCCAGCAGCGTAGGAAGGGCGGGGAACTATGGCTACACCTTC. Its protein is CASSVGRAGNYGYTF.

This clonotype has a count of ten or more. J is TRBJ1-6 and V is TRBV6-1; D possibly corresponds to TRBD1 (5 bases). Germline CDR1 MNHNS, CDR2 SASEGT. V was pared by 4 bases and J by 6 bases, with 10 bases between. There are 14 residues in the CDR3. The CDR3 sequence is CASSGGGSNSPLHF. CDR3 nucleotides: TGTGCCAGCAGTGGTGGGGGGAGTAATTCACCCCTCCACTTT.

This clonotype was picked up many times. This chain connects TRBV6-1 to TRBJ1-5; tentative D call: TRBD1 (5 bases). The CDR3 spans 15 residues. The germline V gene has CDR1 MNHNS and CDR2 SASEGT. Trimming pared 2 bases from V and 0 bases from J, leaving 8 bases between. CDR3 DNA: TGTGCCAGCAGTGAACCAGGGATTAGCAATCAGCCCCAGCATTTT. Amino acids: CASSEPGISNQPQHF.